This is a list of T cell receptor beta chains from one sample in a study of cytomegalovirus exposure and HLA in healthy donors. Measured with immunoSEQ multiplex PCR; TCRdb has only the in-frame clones, and not every one. The table has approximately 210,000 clones, around 90% seen once. Sample: PBMCs. These receptors were taken from a woman under 30 in good health and CMV-seronegative. Both conserved end residues are part of each CDR3. A D gene is named only where the DNA matches it firmly. Size is omitted from some rows. Given values are once, few, many or a class for expanded clones.

>TRBV5-1|-|-|TRBJ2-7
TGCGCCAGCAGCCCTTGGGCCGGCTACGAGCAGTACTTC
CASSPWAGYEQYF
>TRBV19|-|-|TRBJ2-7
TGTGCCAGTAGAGATTTGACAGGCTCCTACGAGCAGTACTTC
CASRDLTGSYEQYF
>TRBV9|few|-|TRBJ2-5
TGTGCCAGCAGCGCTCTTTCGGGGACAACGGAGACCCAGTACTTC
CASSALSGTTETQYF
>TRBV4-1|-|TRBD2|TRBJ2-7
TGCGCCAGCAGCCCGGTTGGGACTAGCGGTATCTACGAGCAGTACTTC
CASSPVGTSGIYEQYF
>TRBV19|-|TRBD2|TRBJ2-7
TGTGCCAGTAGTGACGAGGGACTAGATATACCCACCTACGAGCAGTACTTC
CASSDEGLDIPTYEQYF
>TRBV7-8|-|TRBD2|TRBJ2-1
TGTGCCAGCAGCTTTACGACTAGCGGTTACAATGAGCAGTTCTTC
CASSFTTSGYNEQFF
>TRBV19|-|-|TRBJ2-2
TGTGCCAGTAGTATTGACGACAGCAACACCGGGGAGCTGTTTTTT
CASSIDDSNTGELFF
>TRBV9|-|TRBD2|TRBJ2-1
TGTGCCAGCAGCGTAGGGGGTAGCGGGGTCTCCTACAATGAGCAGTTCTTC
CASSVGGSGVSYNEQFF
>TRBV5-1|-|-|TRBJ1-1
TGCGCCAGCAGCTTGGAGGCAGGCCGAAACACTGAAGCTTTCTTT
CASSLEAGRNTEAFF
>TRBV2|-|TRBD1|TRBJ1-2
TGTGCCAGCAGTGAAGGACAGGGGGTTGGTGGCTACACCTTC
CASSEGQGVGGYTF
>TRBV6-1|-|TRBD2|TRBJ2-1
TGTGCCAGCACCATACTAGCGGGAGGCCAATTCTTC
CASTILAGGQFF
>TRBV6-1|-|-|TRBJ2-7
TGTGCCAGCAGTGAGGTGGCATCGGAGCAGTACTTC
CASSEVASEQYF
>TRBV27|few|TRBD1|TRBJ2-7
TGTGCCAGCAGTATTACAGGGGTCGCGCAGTACTTC
CASSITGVAQYF
>TRBV7-2|-|-|TRBJ1-1
TGTGCCAGCAGCCAGGGGAGGGTTTCTGAAGCTTTCTTT
CASSQGRVSEAFF
>TRBV4-2|few|-|TRBJ1-1
TGTGCCAGCAGCCCGGACACTCGAAGGACTGAAGCTTTCTTT
CASSPDTRRTEAFF
>TRBV14|-|TRBD2|TRBJ2-7
TGTGCCAGCAGCCAAGATCAAATCGGACTAGCGGGAGGTGGAGAGCAGTACTTC
CASSQDQIGLAGGGEQYF
>TRBV7-2|-|TRBD2|TRBJ2-1
TGTGCCAGCAGCTTAGCGGCGGGGGGATTTAACAATGAGCAGTTCTTC
CASSLAAGGFNNEQFF
>TRBV15|-|-|TRBJ1-3
TGTGCCACCAGCAGAGATCGGGGGACGGGAAACACCATATATTTT
CATSRDRGTGNTIYF
>TRBV7-9|-|TRBD1|TRBJ1-4
TGTTCCAGCAGCTTAGCCCGCCAGGGGGGAGAAAAACTGTTTTTT
CSSSLARQGGEKLFF
>TRBV11-1|-|TRBD1|TRBJ2-3
TGTGCCAGCAGCTTTGGACAGGGGAGAACAGATACGCAGTATTTT
CASSFGQGRTDTQYF
>TRBV5-5|once|-|TRBJ2-7
TGTGCCAGCAGCTTGGCCAGGGTGGACTACGAGCAGTACTTC
CASSLARVDYEQYF
>TRBV18|-|TRBD1|TRBJ2-7
TGTGCCAGCTCACCAAGACAGGGAAGCTACGAGCAGTACTTC
CASSPRQGSYEQYF
>TRBV6-1|-|-|TRBJ2-5
TGTGCCAGCAGTGAGTGGCCGGGGAAAGAGACCCAGTACTTC
CASSEWPGKETQYF
>TRBV6-6|-|TRBD1|TRBJ1-1
TGTGCCAGCAGTTACTCGGACAGGGGGAACACTGAAGCTTTCTTT
CASSYSDRGNTEAFF
>TRBV4-1|-|-|TRBJ1-5
TGCGCCAGCAGCCAAGGTCAGGGGAGCAATCAGCCCCAGCATTTT
CASSQGQGSNQPQHF
>TRBV7-6|-|-|TRBJ2-3
TGTGCCAGCAGTTCTATTAACACAGATACGCAGTATTTT
CASSSINTDTQYF
>TRBV10-3|-|TRBD1|TRBJ1-2
TGTGCCGGATGGACAGGGGAGGCCTATGGCTACACCTTC
CAGWTGEAYGYTF
>TRBV25-1|-|-|TRBJ1-4
TGTGCCAGCAGTGAATACCGGGCAGGGGCTAATGAAAAACTGTTTTTT
CASSEYRAGANEKLFF
>TRBV6-5|-|TRBD2|TRBJ2-2
TGTGCCAGCAGTTACGTCGGGAGGAGCACCGGGGAGCTGTTTTTT
CASSYVGRSTGELFF